Listed below are T cell receptor beta chains from one sample, sequenced in a study of CD8+CD57+ T cells in acquired aplastic anemia. TCRdb re-analysed the reads in MiXCR, keeping a single row per CDR3 protein. The sample yields roughly 93,000 distinct CDR3 sequences, around two thirds seen once. The sample was sorted CD4+, CD8+, or CD8+CD57+ T cells (not recorded which) from PBMCs. The receptors originated from a human donor with aplastic anemia. CDR3s include the opening cysteine and the closing phenylalanine or tryptophan. D genes are given only for firm matches. A clone size is listed for some rows: how often the clone was seen (once, few, many), or a class if it is expanded.

DNA: TGTGCCATCAATTTCCAACAGGGCGACGACACTGAAGCTTTCTTT; CDR3: CAINFQQGDDTEAFF; J: TRBJ1-1; D: -; V: TRBV10-3; size: -
DNA: TGTGCCACCAGCAGAGGCCTAGCCGGCAATGAGCAGTTCTTC; CDR3: CATSRGLAGNEQFF; J: TRBJ2-1; D: -; V: TRBV15; size: -
DNA: TGTGCCAGCAGCTTGACGGTTACCCACAGCTCCTACGAGCGGTACTTC; CDR3: CASSLTVTHSSYERYF; J: TRBJ2-7; D: -; V: TRBV5-5; size: -
DNA: TGTGCCAGTAGTATTTCGGACAGTAACTATGGCTACACCTTC; CDR3: CASSISDSNYGYTF; J: TRBJ1-2; D: -; V: TRBV19; size: -
DNA: TGCGCCAGCAGCCTTGCCCCTGGGACCTATGAGCAGTTCTTC; CDR3: CASSLAPGTYEQFF; J: TRBJ2-1; D: -; V: TRBV5-1; size: -
DNA: TGTGCCAGCACCCTCCAGGGTGGGACAGGGTTCGACAATGAGCAGTTCTTC; CDR3: CASTLQGGTGFDNEQFF; J: TRBJ2-1; D: TRBD1; V: TRBV11-2; size: -
DNA: TGTGCCAGCAGCCCGAGCGGGGCAGAAGAGACCCAGTACTTC; CDR3: CASSPSGAEETQYF; J: TRBJ2-5; D: TRBD2; V: TRBV7-9; size: many
DNA: TGCAGTGCTAACAGGGTACATGGCTACACCTTC; CDR3: CSANRVHGYTF; J: TRBJ1-2; D: -; V: TRBV20-1; size: -
DNA: TGTGCCAGCAGCGGGGGCAATGAGCAGTTCTTC; CDR3: CASSGGNEQFF; J: TRBJ2-1; D: -; V: TRBV13; size: many
DNA: TGTGCCAGCAGCTACGTAGGGACAGGGGGCAACAATGAGCAGTTCTTC; CDR3: CASSYVGTGGNNEQFF; J: TRBJ2-1; D: TRBD1; V: TRBV9; size: -
DNA: TGCAGCGTTGAATTAGTCTACAATGGGCAGTTCTTC; CDR3: CSVELVYNGQFF; J: TRBJ2-1; D: -; V: TRBV29-1; size: -
DNA: TGTGCCAGCAGAAAAGACAGGGGAGAGGAGACCCAGTACTTC; CDR3: CASRKDRGEETQYF; J: TRBJ2-5; D: TRBD1; V: TRBV7-6; size: many
DNA: TGTGCCATCAGTGGACAGGACTTAACCACAGATACGCAGTATTTT; CDR3: CAISGQDLTTDTQYF; J: TRBJ2-3; D: -; V: TRBV10-3; size: -
DNA: TGCAGTGCTAGAGATCGCAGGGCGACAGGGGATTCACCCCTCCACTTT; CDR3: CSARDRRATGDSPLHF; J: TRBJ1-6; D: TRBD1; V: TRBV20-1; size: few
DNA: TGTGCCACCAGTTTTCTACTAGCGGATCAAGAGACCCAGTACTTC; CDR3: CATSFLLADQETQYF; J: TRBJ2-5; D: TRBD2; V: TRBV24-1; size: -
DNA: TGCAGTGCTAGTGGCGGCACTAATGAAAAACTGTTTTTT; CDR3: CSASGGTNEKLFF; J: TRBJ1-4; D: -; V: TRBV20-1; size: few
DNA: TGTGCCAGCAGCACACTAGCGGGACTACAAGAGACCCAGTACTTC; CDR3: CASSTLAGLQETQYF; J: TRBJ2-5; D: TRBD2; V: TRBV11-3; size: -
DNA: TGCGCCAGCAGTGAGGGGGTGAGGGACGAGCAGTACTTC; CDR3: CASSEGVRDEQYF; J: TRBJ2-7; D: -; V: TRBV10-2; size: -
DNA: TGCGCCAGCAGTGCAGAGCGCCCACTAGCAACCCACAATGAGCAGTTCTTC; CDR3: CASSAERPLATHNEQFF; J: TRBJ2-1; D: -; V: TRBV10-2; size: few
DNA: TGCAGTGTCCCGGACAGGGGTTATGGCTACACCTTC; CDR3: CSVPDRGYGYTF; J: TRBJ1-2; D: TRBD1; V: TRBV20-1; size: few
DNA: TGTGCCACCAGTCAGTCCTTAAGAACTGAAGCTTTCTTT; CDR3: CATSQSLRTEAFF; J: TRBJ1-1; D: -; V: TRBV15; size: few
DNA: TGCGCCAGCAGCTTGGCGGGACTAGCGGGAGGCAATGAGCAGTTCTTC; CDR3: CASSLAGLAGGNEQFF; J: TRBJ2-1; D: TRBD2; V: TRBV5-1; size: -
DNA: TGCGCCAGCAGCTTGGCCCTGGGACAGGCAGGCGGCTACACCTTC; CDR3: CASSLALGQAGGYTF; J: TRBJ1-2; D: TRBD1; V: TRBV5-1; size: -
DNA: TGTGCCAGCAGCTCCCCTGGTGTGGAGCAGTACTTC; CDR3: CASSSPGVEQYF; J: TRBJ2-7; D: -; V: TRBV7-6; size: -
DNA: TGTGCCACCAGCAGGGGCGACTATGGCTACACCTTC; CDR3: CATSRGDYGYTF; J: TRBJ1-2; D: -; V: TRBV24-1; size: few
DNA: TGCGCCAGCAGTAGGGGATCGTCTGAGCAGTACTTC; CDR3: CASSRGSSEQYF; J: TRBJ2-7; D: -; V: TRBV10-1; size: -
DNA: TGTGCCAGCAGTGGAGGGGCCCGAGGTGAGCAGTTCTTC; CDR3: CASSGGARGEQFF; J: TRBJ2-1; D: -; V: TRBV13; size: many
DNA: TGTGCCAGCAGCTTAGCGTATGTGGCAACAGCGCAGTTCTTC; CDR3: CASSLAYVATAQFF; J: TRBJ2-1; D: -; V: TRBV11-3; size: -
DNA: TGTGCCAGCAGCGTCCGGTCGTCTAACACTGAAGCTTTCTTT; CDR3: CASSVRSSNTEAFF; J: TRBJ1-1; D: -; V: TRBV2; size: once
DNA: TGCAGCGTTGCGGGGGCACAGGGTGGGGCTAGCGAGCAGTACTTC; CDR3: CSVAGAQGGASEQYF; J: TRBJ2-7; D: -; V: TRBV29-1; size: many
DNA: TGTGCCAGTAGCGGACCGATTACTTATTCACCCCTCCACTTT; CDR3: CASSGPITYSPLHF; J: TRBJ1-6; D: -; V: TRBV19; size: -
DNA: TGTGCCAGCAGCCACCCAGAGGACGAGCAGTACTTC; CDR3: CASSHPEDEQYF; J: TRBJ2-7; D: -; V: TRBV14; size: -
DNA: TGCAGTGCCATTTACGGGGGGGCGCCCAATGAGCAGTTCTTC; CDR3: CSAIYGGAPNEQFF; J: TRBJ2-1; D: TRBD2; V: TRBV20-1; size: few
DNA: TGTGCCAGCAGCTTAGGTTTTGGGGGAGAAGCTTTCTTT; CDR3: CASSLGFGGEAFF; J: TRBJ1-1; D: -; V: TRBV7-3; size: -
DNA: TGCAGTGCTTACTTCAGGGGGCGTCTGGTCTACGAGCAGTACTTC; CDR3: CSAYFRGRLVYEQYF; J: TRBJ2-7; D: TRBD1; V: TRBV20-1; size: once
DNA: TGTGCCAGCAGTGAAGGGACAGGCATCACCTTC; CDR3: CASSEGTGITF; J: TRBJ1-2; D: TRBD1; V: TRBV2; size: -
DNA: TGTGCCAGCAGTTTAGCCAGACAGGGGGCCCTACCGAACACCGGGGAGCTGTTTTTT; CDR3: CASSLARQGALPNTGELFF; J: TRBJ2-2; D: TRBD1; V: TRBV12-3/TRBV12-4; size: once
DNA: TGTGCCACCAGTGATGGGGGGGGCAATGAGCAGTTCTTC; CDR3: CATSDGGGNEQFF; J: TRBJ2-1; D: TRBD2; V: TRBV24-1; size: -
DNA: TGTGCCAGCAGTGGAAAGGGGACAGCTCAAGAGACCCAGTACTTC; CDR3: CASSGKGTAQETQYF; J: TRBJ2-5; D: TRBD1; V: TRBV2; size: -
DNA: TGCAGTGCTAGAGATCTAAGAAAGCAGGCAGGGGCAGATACGCAGTATTTT; CDR3: CSARDLRKQAGADTQYF; J: TRBJ2-3; D: -; V: TRBV20-1; size: -
DNA: TGCAGTGCCCCCGGGTTAGGGGGGTTGGATGGCTACACCTTC; CDR3: CSAPGLGGLDGYTF; J: TRBJ1-2; D: -; V: TRBV20-1; size: -
DNA: TGTGCCAGCAGCGTTGAGGGACTAAGTGAAGCTTTCTTT; CDR3: CASSVEGLSEAFF; J: TRBJ1-1; D: -; V: TRBV9; size: many
DNA: TGCGCCAGCAGTGCCTCGACAGGGCAAGTTGAAGCTTTCTTT; CDR3: CASSASTGQVEAFF; J: TRBJ1-1; D: TRBD1; V: TRBV10-1; size: -
DNA: TGTGCCAGCAGTGAAGCGGCAGGAGGAGACCATTTT; CDR3: CASSEAAGGDHF; J: TRBJ1-5; D: -; V: TRBV2; size: -
DNA: TGCAGCGCTAAAGCGGGAGGTCTTGAGCAGTTCTTC; CDR3: CSAKAGGLEQFF; J: TRBJ2-1; D: TRBD2; V: TRBV29-1; size: -
DNA: TGTGCCATCAGTGAGTCGACAGATACGCAGTATTTT; CDR3: CAISESTDTQYF; J: TRBJ2-3; D: -; V: TRBV10-3; size: few
DNA: TGTGCCACCAGCCAAGACAGACCTAACTATGGCTACACCTTC; CDR3: CATSQDRPNYGYTF; J: TRBJ1-2; D: -; V: TRBV24-1; size: -
DNA: TGTGCCAGTAGTATGAGAAGAGCTAATGAAAAACTGTTTTTT; CDR3: CASSMRRANEKLFF; J: TRBJ1-4; D: -; V: TRBV19; size: -